This TCR beta chain was identified during a study of human T cells and chemical hapten exposure. General study findings and limits: Controls formed significantly fewer large CDR3 similarity clusters than expanded TCRs did.

Original methodology: Samples contained a median of approximately 100,000 TCRs, with a range of roughly 20,000 to 690,600. MiXCR, applied by TCRdb to the RACE reads, yields one record per CDR3 protein. These V and J calls are TCRdb output, not the study's own analysis. This sample has 62,000 or so distinct CDR3 sequences, with 11% found just once. This sample's time point: pre-sensitization, week 0. The treatment: therapeutic diphenylcyclopropenone sensitization with weekly scalp DPC. Losses at the gene ends were 6 bases for V and 0 bases for J; bases not matched to a gene: 8. Germline V gives CDR1 MNHNS, CDR2 SASEGT. The CDR3 sequence is 16 residues long. Concerning this clonotype itself: Its antigen remains unidentified.

The TCR comes from a woman aged 50 to 65 with alopecia areata. Some clones in this sample may be carry-over from other donors' samples. The material was whole blood, obtained in connection with sensitization to the hapten diphenylcyclopropenone (DPC). The genes are TRBV6-1 and TRBJ2-7, with 10 bases fitting TRBD2. The CDR3 here is CASRRGLALSSYEQYF. CDR3 DNA sequence: TGTGCCAGCAGGAGGGGACTAGCGTTGAGCTCCTACGAGCAGTACTTC.